The 29 T cell receptor beta chains presented below share a single source sample, sequenced in a study of T cell responses to AZD1222 COVID-19 vaccine. Repertoires were generated with immunoSEQ multiplex PCR, while TCRdb's copy carries only in-frame clones and drops some. The sample shows about 120,000 clones, around 90% of them seen only once. The source was peripheral blood, collected on day 0 of AZD1222 vaccination. Source of these receptors: an adult in good health.

The chain links TRBV11-1 to TRBJ1-1, with 7 nucleotides matching TRBD1. The CDR3 contains 15 residues. V shed 5 bases and J 4 bases; nucleotides not matched to a gene: 10. The germline V gene encodes CDR1 SGHAT and CDR2 FQDESV (reference sequence). CDR3 bases: TGTGCCAGCAGCCCAAGACAGGGCCTTCGCACTGAAGCTTTCTTT. The encoded protein is CASSPRQGLRTEAFF.

This clone has only a few counts. The chain uses TRBV5-1 and TRBJ2-1; D might be TRBD2 (6 bases). The CDR3 sequence is 14 residues long. Trimming stripped 0 bases from V and 6 bases from J, with 10 bases between. Germline lookup yields CDR1 SGHRS and CDR2 YFSETQ. CDR3 DNA: TGCGCCAGCAGCTTGGGCGGGACCTTCAATGAGCAGTTCTTC. Protein product: CASSLGGTFNEQFF. The full variable domain, with the rest looked up from reference TRBV5-1 and TRBJ2-1, is KAGVTQTPRYLIKTRGQQVTLSCSPISGHRSVSWYQQTPGQGLQFLFEYFSETQRNKGNFPGRFSGRQFSNSRSEMNVSTLELGDSALYLCASSLGGTFNEQFFGPGTRLTVL.

This chain links TRBV14 with TRBJ1-1, with 12 bases identical to TRBD1. Trimming removed 2 bases from V and 10 bases from J; junction bases left unmatched: 8. The CDR3 totals 15 residues. The germline V gene has CDR1 SGHDN and CDR2 FVKESK. The CDR3 is CASSQTGQGALGAFF. The CDR3 coding sequence is TGTGCCAGCAGCCAAACGGGACAGGGGGCTCTGGGAGCTTTCTTT.

The rearrangement uses TRBV9 and TRBJ2-2; 8 nucleotides line up with TRBD1. CDR1 and CDR2 from the germline V gene are SGDLS and YYNGEE. The CDR3 totals 16 residues. With V trimmed by 2 bases and J by 2 bases, 5 bases remained unmatched. CDR3 protein: CASSVAGTGNTGELFF. For the CDR3, the DNA is TGTGCCAGCAGCGTGGCCGGGACAGGAAACACCGGGGAGCTGTTTTTT. The full variable domain, rest sourced from reference TRBV9 and TRBJ2-2, is DSGVTQTPKHLITATGQRVTLRCSPRSGDLSVYWYQQSLDQGLQFLIQYYNGEERAKGNILERFSAQQFPDLHSELNLSSLELGDSALYFCASSVAGTGNTGELFFGEGSRLTVL.

The chain joins TRBV5-5 to TRBJ2-7; D is perhaps TRBD1 (6 bases). CDR3 length equals 14 residues. The V and J ends lost 7 bases and 1 base respectively, with 15 bases between them. CDR1 and CDR2 (germline): SGHKS, YYEKEE (reference sequence). The CDR3 region has the DNA TGTGCCAGCGGGGCCGGGACATCTTCCTACGAGCAGTACTTC. It encodes CASGAGTSSYEQYF.

The chain combines TRBV27 with TRBJ2-1; 8 bases fit TRBD2. The V segment lost 3 bases and the J segment 1 base; nucleotides outside the gene matches: 2. Germline-derived CDR1 and CDR2 are MNHEY and SMNVEV (reference sequence). The length of the CDR3 is 15 residues. CDR3 DNA: TGTGCCAGCAGTTTTTTAGCGGGGTCCTACAATGAGCAGTTCTTC. This sequence encodes CASSFLAGSYNEQFF.

This clone was seen a few times. This rearrangement joins TRBV7-2 to TRBJ1-2; TRBD1 might be the D (5 bases). Per the germline V gene, CDR1 is SGHTA and CDR2 is FQGNSA. This CDR3 has 13 residues. V gave up 1 base and J gave up 8 bases, with 11 bases separating them. The CDR3 sequence is CASSLVQGDGYTF. The CDR3 bases are TGTGCCAGCAGCTTAGTGCAGGGCGACGGCTACACCTTC.

The genes are TRBV5-1 and TRBJ2-2; possible D gene TRBD2, 6 bases. V was shortened by 4 bases and J by 0 bases, with 13 bases between the two germline ends. Germline lookup yields CDR1 SGHRS and CDR2 YFSETQ. This CDR3 is built from 16 residues. The DNA for the CDR3 is TGCGCCAGCAGCGGTCCAGCGGGCTCGAACACCGGGGAGCTGTTTTTT. The encoded protein is CASSGPAGSNTGELFF.

The rearrangement uses TRBV6-5 and TRBJ1-2; TRBD1 might be the D (5 bases). CDR3 size: 16 residues. Germline-derived CDR1 and CDR2 are MNHEY and SVGAGI. V was trimmed by 0 bases and J by 8 bases, leaving 19 bases between them. The CDR3 protein is CASSYSKGQVRRGYTF. The DNA of the CDR3 is TGTGCCAGCAGTTACTCGAAGGGGCAAGTACGTCGCGGCTACACCTTC.

The rearrangement links TRBV9 to TRBJ1-1, with no clear D. Germline values: CDR1 SGDLS, CDR2 YYNGEE. Trimming stripped 0 bases from V and 3 bases from J, with 9 bases between. The CDR3 is 14 residues long. The CDR3 DNA reads TGTGCCAGCAGCGTAGCGGCAGATTACACTGAAGCTTTCTTT. Its protein product is CASSVAADYTEAFF.

This sequence joins TRBV19 and TRBJ1-4; the D is unclear. The V end lost 7 bases, the J end lost 5 bases, and 14 bases lay between the germline ends. The length of the CDR3 is 14 residues. Germline CDR1 and CDR2: LNHDA and SQIVND (reference sequence). The CDR3 coding sequence is TGTGCCAGTACCAACTATCGAGGGAATGAAAAACTGTTTTTT. Its protein is CASTNYRGNEKLFF.

This clone was observed a few times. This sequence joins TRBV4-2 and TRBJ2-1; D not certain. This CDR3 region has 15 residues. Germline lookup yields CDR1 LGHNA and CDR2 YNFKEQ. Deletions cut 1 base from V and 1 base from J, with 8 bases between. CDR3 nucleotide sequence: TGTGCCAGCAGCCAAGGGCCAGTGTCCTACAATGAGCAGTTCTTC. It specifies CASSQGPVSYNEQFF.

The rearrangement uses TRBV11-1 and TRBJ2-1, with 12 positions matching TRBD2. The V gene's germline CDR1 is SGHAT and CDR2 FQDESV (reference sequence). This CDR3 has 16 residues. After removal of 5 bases from V and 9 bases from J, the junction contained 11 bases not matched to a gene. The CDR3 reads CASSPPSSGRAGEQFF. The CDR3 nucleotides read TGTGCCAGCAGCCCCCCTTCTAGCGGGAGGGCCGGTGAGCAGTTCTTC.

The chain recombines TRBV6-5 with TRBJ1-1; no clear D gene. The CDR3 is made up of 14 amino acids. From germline, CDR1 is MNHEY and CDR2 SVGAGI. V lost 10 bases and J lost 1, with 16 bases in between. This chain's CDR3 is CATSAGQTNTEAFF. The CDR3 DNA follows: TGTGCCACCTCCGCTGGGCAAACGAACACTGAAGCTTTCTTT.

This clone occurred many times. The V and J genes are TRBV5-1 and TRBJ2-2; no clear D gene. Germline CDR1 reads SGHRS; CDR2 reads YFSETQ. The V end was cut by 3 bases, the J end by 8 bases, with 5 bases between. This CDR3 has 11 amino acids. CDR3 sequence: CASSSQGELFF. CDR3 DNA sequence: TGCGCCAGCAGCTCACAAGGGGAGCTGTTTTTT.

The genes are TRBV19 and TRBJ2-6; D possibly corresponds to TRBD2 (6 bases). Per germline, CDR1 LNHDA and CDR2 SQIVND (reference sequence). There are 16 residues in the CDR3. Trimming took off 10 bases at V and 0 bases at J, with 16 bases between the two ends. CDR3 sequence reads: CATGALGGSGANVLTF. CDR3 coding DNA: TGTGCCACCGGCGCCCTGGGGGGCTCTGGGGCCAACGTCCTGACTTTC.

The rearrangement uses TRBV4-1 and TRBJ2-5; 11 bases map to TRBD1. The V gene end was trimmed by 4 bases and the J gene end by 5 bases; junction bases not matched to a gene: 9. CDR1 and CDR2 from the germline V gene are MGHRA and YSYEKL. The CDR3 consists of 16 residues. CDR3 bases: TGCGCCAGCAGCCCTTCCGGGACAGGGGGTTTGGAGACCCAGTACTTC. Translating it yields CASSPSGTGGLETQYF.

The gene calls are TRBV27 and TRBJ2-7, with 12 bases fitting TRBD1. The length of the CDR3 is 15 residues. CDR1 MNHEY and CDR2 SMNVEV come from the germline V gene (reference sequence). V lost 7 bases to trimming and J lost 6 bases; unmatched junction nucleotides: 10. The CDR3 region is CASNLRGDRGREQYF. In nucleotides, the CDR3 is TGTGCCAGCAACCTAAGAGGGGACAGGGGGCGCGAGCAGTACTTC.

The V and J genes are TRBV24-1 and TRBJ2-1, with 7 bases lining up with TRBD1. The CDR3 totals 14 residues. V trimming: 6 bases; J trimming: 7 bases; junction bases outside the gene matches: 8. Per germline, CDR1 KGHDR and CDR2 SFDVKD. For the CDR3, the DNA is TGTGCCACCAGTAGGCCAGGGGGTAGGAATGAGCAGTTCTTC. Protein sequence: CATSRPGGRNEQFF.

The CDR3 DNA sequence: TGTGCCAGCAGCCCACGGTACGAGCAGTACTTC. Amino acids: CASSPRYEQYF. The gene calls are TRBV11-2 and TRBJ2-7, with unresolved D. The germline gives CDR1 SGHAT, CDR2 FQNNGV. The CDR3 runs to 11 residues. Trimming pared 5 bases from V and 4 bases from J, leaving 6 bases between.

The chain links TRBV19 to TRBJ1-3; TRBD1 matches 7 bases. CDR1 is LNHDA and CDR2 is SQIVND in the germline V gene (reference sequence). The V segment lost 7 bases and the J segment 0 bases; nucleotides outside the gene matches: 3. The CDR3 contains 14 residues. CDR3: CASMGQNSGNTIYF. In DNA, the CDR3 is TGTGCCAGTATGGGACAGAACTCTGGAAACACCATATATTTT.

CDR3 loop: CASSLNPSGSYEQYF. CDR3 in DNA: TGTGCCAGCAGCTTAAATCCTAGCGGCTCCTACGAGCAGTACTTC. The chain joins TRBV7-3 to TRBJ2-7; 7 nucleotides match TRBD2. This CDR3 has 15 residues. After removal of 1 base from V and 0 bases from J, the junction contained 3 bases not matched to a gene. Per the germline V gene, CDR1 is SGHTA and CDR2 is FQGTGA.

This chain connects TRBV7-2 to TRBJ2-1; 9 positions match TRBD2. Germline V gene data show CDR1 as SGHTA and CDR2 as FQGNSA. The CDR3 is 17 residues long. V was clipped by 1 base and J by 1 base; unmatched bases: 5. CDR3 nucleotides: TGTGCCAGCAGCTTAGGGTCGGCGGGGGGGTCCTACAATGAGCAGTTCTTC. Translated, it gives CASSLGSAGGSYNEQFF.

This chain links TRBV13 with TRBJ1-2; TRBD1 is a possible D gene (5 bases). The CDR3 contains 15 residues. Germline V gene data show CDR1 as PRHDT and CDR2 as FYEKMQ (reference sequence). Trimming stripped 5 bases from V and 2 bases from J, with 15 bases between. The CDR3 is CASSEGWGSNYGYTF. In DNA, the CDR3 is TGTGCCAGCAGCGAAGGTTGGGGCTCCAACTATGGCTACACCTTC. Complete variable domain (other parts from reference TRBV13 and TRBJ1-2): AAGVIQSPRHLIKEKRETATLKCYPIPRHDTVYWYQQGPGQDPQFLISFYEKMQSDKGSIPDRFSAQQFSDYHSELNMSSLELGDSALYFCASSEGWGSNYGYTFGSGTRLTVV.

This clone was seen only once. The gene calls are TRBV7-9 and TRBJ2-2, with 14 nucleotides matching TRBD2. Trimming removed 3 bases from V and 4 bases from J; junction bases left unmatched: 7. Looked up from germline, CDR1 is SEHNR and CDR2 is FQNEAQ (reference sequence). This CDR3 is 18 amino acids long. CDR3 protein: CASSLGRTSGGITGELFF. Written as DNA, the CDR3 is TGTGCCAGCAGCTTGGGAAGGACTAGCGGGGGGATCACCGGGGAGCTGTTTTTT.

This chain links TRBV30 with TRBJ2-7; 8 bases match TRBD1. The CDR3 sequence is 13 residues long. Unmatched junction bases numbered 8, after V lost 6 bases and J lost 4 bases. Looked up from germline, CDR1 is GTSNPN and CDR2 is SVGIG (reference sequence). This CDR3 is CACSTGERYEQYF. In DNA, the CDR3 is TGTGCCTGTTCGACAGGGGAAAGGTACGAGCAGTACTTC.

This chain links TRBV4-2 with TRBJ2-2; 11 nucleotides line up with TRBD2. CDR3 length: 18 residues. The V segment lost 3 bases and the J segment 0 bases; nucleotides outside the gene matches: 6. Germline values: CDR1 LGHNA, CDR2 YNFKEQ. In DNA, the CDR3 is TGTGCCAGCAGCCAGCCTAAGGGACTAGCGGCGAACACCGGGGAGCTGTTTTTT. It is translated as CASSQPKGLAANTGELFF.

J is TRBJ1-5 and V is TRBV5-1, with TRBD1 as a possible D gene (6 bases). The CDR3 has 15 amino acids. Deletions cut 0 bases from V and 3 bases from J, with 10 bases between. The germline V gene encodes CDR1 SGHRS and CDR2 YFSETQ. CDR3 coding DNA: TGCGCCAGCAGCTTGGGAGGGGGAAACAATCAGCCCCAGCATTTT. Amino acid sequence: CASSLGGGNNQPQHF.

The chain links TRBV29-1 to TRBJ2-5; either TRBD1 or TRBD2 may supply D (5 bases each). Germline assignment: CDR1 SQVTM and CDR2 ANQGSEA. CDR3 size: 14 residues. The V end was cut by 3 bases, the J end by 3 bases, with 14 bases between. The CDR3 spells CSVDLGRAKETQYF. CDR3 in DNA: TGCAGCGTTGACCTGGGACGAGCAAAAGAGACCCAGTACTTC. Combining the CDR3 with reference TRBV29-1 and TRBJ2-5 gives the whole variable domain SAVISQKPSRDICQRGTSLTIQCQVDSQVTMMFWYRQQPGQSLTLIATANQGSEATYESGFVIDKFPISRPNLTFSTLTVSNMSPEDSSIYLCSVDLGRAKETQYFGPGTRLLVL.